The 5 T cell receptor beta chains below come from one sample, sequenced in a study of long-term antiretroviral therapy in people with HIV. Researchers ran immunoSEQ v3.0 at survey level. Repertoires were generated with immunoSEQ multiplex PCR, while TCRdb's copy carries only in-frame clones and drops some. The repertoire holds roughly 42,000 clones, with approximately 85% as singletons. The specimen was unsorted PBMCs, collected 3.1 years after starting antiretroviral therapy. Source of these receptors: a woman between 50 and 59 years old with HIV.

This chain connects TRBV30 to TRBJ1-5, with D perhaps TRBD1 (5 bases). Germline CDR1 is GTSNPN and CDR2 is SVGIG (reference sequence). The CDR3 loop spans 13 amino acids. Between the trimmed V and J ends, which lost 5 bases and 3 bases, there was a span of 11 bases. The DNA of the CDR3 is TGTGCCTGGTCCTTGGGGGACAATCAGCCCCAGCATTTT. This encodes CAWSLGDNQPQHF.

This chain connects TRBV14 to TRBJ1-3; perhaps TRBD1 as D (5 bases). CDR3 length: 17 amino acids. The V gene lost 1 base and the J gene lost 0 bases, with 13 bases spanning the gap. CDR1 is SGHDN and CDR2 is FVKESK in the germline V gene. The CDR3 reads CASSQVFPGFSGNTIYF. DNA of the CDR3: TGTGCCAGCAGCCAAGTATTTCCAGGGTTCTCTGGAAACACCATATATTTT.

The rearrangement joins TRBV6-6 to TRBJ1-5, with D perhaps matching TRBD1 (6 bases). The CDR3 covers 14 residues. Trimming left V 5 bases short and J 0 bases short, with 8 bases between. Germline V CDR1 and CDR2: MNHNY, SVGAGI (reference sequence). The CDR3 is CASSGGASNQPQHF. The CDR3 DNA follows: TGTGCCAGCAGTGGGGGGGCTAGCAATCAGCCCCAGCATTTT.

J is TRBJ2-7 and V is TRBV4-2, with D possibly matching TRBD1 (6 bases). The V end lost 0 bases, the J end lost 2 bases, and 14 bases lay between the germline ends. Germline V gene lookup returns CDR1 LGHNA and CDR2 YNFKEQ. The CDR3 is 16 residues long. The CDR3 loop is CASSQEIGQLAYEQYF. The CDR3 DNA reads TGTGCCAGCAGCCAAGAGATTGGACAGTTAGCCTACGAGCAGTACTTC.

This clone was detected once. This chain links TRBV7-8 with TRBJ1-5; D might be TRBD1 (5 bases). Looked up from germline, CDR1 is SGHVS and CDR2 is FQNEAQ. The CDR3 loop spans 17 amino acids. V was clipped by 4 bases and J by 2 bases, with 18 bases between them. The CDR3 sequence is CASSSRRVRVGNQPQHF. CDR3 DNA sequence: TGTGCCAGCAGCTCTAGGCGGGTCAGGGTAGGCAATCAGCCCCAGCATTTT.